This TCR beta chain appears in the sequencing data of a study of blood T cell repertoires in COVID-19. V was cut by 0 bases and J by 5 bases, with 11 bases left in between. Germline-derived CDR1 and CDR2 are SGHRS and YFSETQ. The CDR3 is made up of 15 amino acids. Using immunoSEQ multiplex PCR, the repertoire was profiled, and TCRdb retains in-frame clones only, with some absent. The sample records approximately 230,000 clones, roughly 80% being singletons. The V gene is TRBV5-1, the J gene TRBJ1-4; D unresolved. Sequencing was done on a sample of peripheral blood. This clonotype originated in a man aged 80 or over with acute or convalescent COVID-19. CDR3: CASSLGHARNEKLFF. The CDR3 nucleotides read TGCGCCAGCAGCTTGGGACATGCACGGAATGAAAAACTGTTTTTT.